This passage covers 26 T cell receptor beta chains from one sample sequenced in a study of cytomegalovirus exposure and HLA in healthy donors. Researchers ran the PCR with 60 Vbeta and 13 Jbeta primers. Method: immunoSEQ multiplex PCR; TCRdb's copy keeps in-frame clones and lacks some. Of roughly 100,000 clones in the sample, under 85% are singletons; the top ten hold approximately 6.1%. The sample was PBMCs. The receptors were gathered from a man aged 18 to 30 in good health and CMV-seronegative.

The chain joins TRBV6-5 to TRBJ2-3; TRBD1 aligns across 8 bases. J was trimmed by 2 bases and V by 4 bases; bases with no gene match: 8. The CDR3 loop spans 16 amino acids. Germline V gene sequence: CDR1 MNHEY, CDR2 SVGAGI. The CDR3 protein is CASSFGQGGATDTQYF. The CDR3 nucleotides are TGTGCCAGCAGTTTCGGACAGGGTGGGGCCACAGATACGCAGTATTTT.

The genes are TRBV11-2 and TRBJ1-2; 8 positions match TRBD1. This CDR3 is 13 amino acids long. After removal of 4 bases from V and 8 bases from J, the junction contained 6 bases not matched to a gene. Germline assignment: CDR1 SGHAT and CDR2 FQNNGV. For the CDR3, the DNA is TGTGCCAGCAGCTACCAGGGGGCTGGGGGCTACACCTTC. Its translation is CASSYQGAGGYTF. Full variable domain (rest looked up from reference TRBV11-2 and TRBJ1-2): EAGVAQSPRYKIIEKRQSVAFWCNPISGHATLYWYQQILGQGPKLLIQFQNNGVVDDSQLPKDRFSAERLKGVDSTLKIQPAKLEDSAVYLCASSYQGAGGYTFGSGTRLTVV.

V is TRBV4-1 and J is TRBJ1-1; a possible D gene is TRBD1 (5 bases). CDR3 length: 15 residues. Trimming cost V 0 bases and J 4 bases, with 12 bases left between them. Germline V CDR1 and CDR2: MGHRA, YSYEKL. The CDR3 is CASSQDSVGGTEAFF. The CDR3 coding sequence is TGCGCCAGCAGCCAAGATTCGGTGGGGGGCACTGAAGCTTTCTTT.

V and J are TRBV27 and TRBJ2-1; 10 bases are a match to TRBD1. Germline lookup yields CDR1 MNHEY and CDR2 SMNVEV (reference sequence). The ends lost 6 bases at V and 5 bases at J; junction bases unmatched: 13. This CDR3 spans 17 amino acids. The CDR3 nucleotides are TGTGCCAGCAGGACAGGGGGCTGGGCTAGCGGAGACAATGAGCAGTTCTTC. This sequence encodes CASRTGGWASGDNEQFF.

Only a few counts were recorded for this clone. The sample carries other DNA sequences with the same CDR3. This chain joins TRBV15 and TRBJ2-7; D not resolved. Germline assignment: CDR1 LNHNV and CDR2 YYDKDF (reference sequence). V lost 0 bases and J lost 3, with 15 bases in between. This CDR3 contains 16 residues. CDR3 DNA sequence: TGTGCCACCAGCAGAGATCGTAGTGGGCGTCTCTACGAGCAGTACTTC. It specifies CATSRDRSGRLYEQYF.

The chain is built from TRBV6-1 and TRBJ1-2; 10 bases are a match to TRBD1. Germline CDR1 MNHNS, CDR2 SASEGT. With 2 bases clipped from V and 11 bases from J, the junction kept 11 bases outside the gene matches. This CDR3 is built from 15 residues. The CDR3 is CASSERVRDRGSYTF. As DNA, the CDR3 is TGTGCCAGCAGTGAAAGGGTACGGGACAGGGGATCATACACCTTC.

V and J are TRBV21-1 and TRBJ2-5; no DNA check was done on the table's D call, TRBD1. TRBV21-1 is labeled a pseudogene. This CDR3 spans 17 amino acids. The CDR3 loop is CASSKGTPGGFGETQYF. CDR3 DNA: TGTGCCAGCAGCAAAGGGACCCCAGGGGGCTTCGGGGAGACCCAGTACTTC.

The chain combines TRBV18 with TRBJ1-1; weak D call: TRBD1 (6 bases). V shed 2 bases and J shed 0 bases, with 13 bases lying between them. The length of the CDR3 is 16 residues. In germline, CDR1 is KGHSH, CDR2 LQKENI. As DNA, the CDR3 is TGTGCCAGCTCACCATCCGGGGGGGCTGTGAACACTGAAGCTTTCTTT. Protein product: CASSPSGGAVNTEAFF. Full variable domain (outside the CDR3, taken from reference TRBV18 and TRBJ1-1): NAGVMQNPRHLVRRRGQEARLRCSPMKGHSHVYWYRQLPEEGLKFMVYLQKENIIDESGMPKERFSAEFPKEGPSILRIQQVVRGDSAAYFCASSPSGGAVNTEAFFGQGTRLTVV.

The chain combines TRBV30 with TRBJ2-6; D may be TRBD1 (5 bases). This CDR3 is built from 14 residues. Trimming cost V 3 bases and J 0 bases, with 6 bases left between them. Per the germline V gene, CDR1 is GTSNPN and CDR2 is SVGIG (reference sequence). The CDR3 DNA sequence: TGTGCCTGGAGCCAGGGCTCTGGGGCCAACGTCCTGACTTTC. Protein product: CAWSQGSGANVLTF. Combining the CDR3 with reference TRBV30 and TRBJ2-6 gives the whole variable domain SQTIHQWPATLVQPVGSPLSLECTVEGTSNPNLYWYRQAAGRGLQLLFYSVGIGQISSEVPQNLSASRPQDRQFILSSKKLLLSDSGFYLCAWSQGSGANVLTFGAGSRLTVL.

This clone has only a few counts. The chain carries TRBV19 and TRBJ2-1; TRBD2 agrees at 11 bases. Germline CDR1 is LNHDA and CDR2 is SQIVND (reference sequence). The CDR3 runs to 16 residues. The junction had 6 bases not matched to a gene; V was cut back by 1 base and J by 7 bases. The CDR3 protein is CASSIALTSGSNEQFF. In DNA form, the CDR3 reads TGTGCCAGTAGTATAGCCCTCACTAGCGGGAGTAATGAGCAGTTCTTC.

This clone has a handful of counts. This chain joins TRBV30 and TRBJ2-1; tentatively, D is TRBD1 (6 bases). This CDR3 spans 13 amino acids. Germline CDR1 is GTSNPN and CDR2 is SVGIG (reference sequence). Trimming stripped 0 bases from V and 15 bases from J, with 18 bases between. CDR3 loop: CAWSVQGRGVRFF. In DNA, the CDR3 is TGTGCCTGGAGTGTACAGGGAAGGGGCGTTCGGTTCTTC.

This clone was seen a handful of times. The chain links TRBV4-2 to TRBJ2-1; 8 bases align to TRBD2. The CDR3 covers 16 residues. In germline, CDR1 is LGHNA, CDR2 YNFKEQ. J was trimmed by 6 bases and V by 3 bases; bases with no gene match: 10. The CDR3 DNA reads TGTGCCAGCAGCCAGATCATGGCTAGCGGGCGCAATGAGCAGTTCTTC. Translating gives CASSQIMASGRNEQFF.

This rearrangement joins TRBV9 to TRBJ2-3, with D maybe TRBD2 (6 bases). Germline CDR1 is SGDLS and CDR2 is YYNGEE. V gave up 2 bases and J gave up 3 bases, with 10 bases separating them. This CDR3 region has 14 residues. In DNA, the CDR3 is TGTGCCAGCAGCGTTAGGAGGGATACAGATACGCAGTATTTT. Protein product: CASSVRRDTDTQYF. Filled out from reference TRBV9 and TRBJ2-3, the complete variable domain reads DSGVTQTPKHLITATGQRVTLRCSPRSGDLSVYWYQQSLDQGLQFLIQYYNGEERAKGNILERFSAQQFPDLHSELNLSSLELGDSALYFCASSVRRDTDTQYFGPGTRLTVL.

The J gene is TRBJ2-7, the V gene TRBV18; tentatively, D is TRBD1 (5 bases). V was trimmed by 3 bases and J by 0 bases, leaving 12 bases between them. The CDR3 runs to 15 residues. Germline V gene sequence: CDR1 KGHSH, CDR2 LQKENI. Here the CDR3 reads CASSPGGDSSYEQYF. The CDR3 nucleotides are TGTGCCAGCTCACCCGGTGGTGACAGCTCCTACGAGCAGTACTTC.

As for this clone: One end of the junction is discordant with germline, which a read error may explain. This chain joins TRBV5-4 and TRBJ2-7, with 16 nucleotides matching TRBD2. This CDR3 spans 14 amino acids. The V gene's germline CDR1 is SGHNT and CDR2 YYREEE (reference sequence). For the CDR3, the DNA is TGTGCCAGCAGCCCGGGGACTAGCGGGAGGGCCTTGGACTTC. Protein sequence: CASSPGTSGRALDF. Combining the CDR3 with reference TRBV5-4 and TRBJ2-7 gives the whole variable domain ETGVTQSPTHLIKTRGQQVTLRCSSQSGHNTVSWYQQALGQGPQFIFQYYREEENGRGNFPPRFSGLQFPNYSSELNVNALELDDSALYLCASSPGTSGRALDFGPGTRLTVT.

The gene calls are TRBV27 and TRBJ2-1, with 13 bases aligning to TRBD2. Trimming removed 5 bases from V and 6 bases from J; junction bases left unmatched: 7. The germline CDR1 and CDR2 sequences are MNHEY and SMNVEV (reference sequence). CDR3 size: 16 residues. CDR3 sequence: CASSPGTSGISNEQFF. CDR3 in DNA: TGTGCCAGCAGTCCCGGGACTAGCGGGATCTCCAATGAGCAGTTCTTC.

The chain couples TRBV7-9 to TRBJ2-7; tentatively, D is TRBD1 (6 bases). CDR1 and CDR2 (germline): SEHNR, FQNEAQ (reference sequence). V lost 5 bases, J lost 4 bases, and 15 bases lay in between. The CDR3 is made up of 14 amino acids. The DNA for the CDR3 is TGTGCCAGCAGCCCTCCCAGGGGCTCATACGAGCAGTACTTC. It is translated as CASSPPRGSYEQYF.

V usage is TRBV27 and J usage is TRBJ2-7, with 12 bases matching TRBD2. J was trimmed by 3 bases and V by 0 bases; bases with no gene match: 6. CDR1 is MNHEY and CDR2 is SMNVEV in the germline V gene (reference sequence). The CDR3 contains 17 residues. The CDR3 loop reads CASSLSVRTSGIYEQYF. Written as DNA, the CDR3 is TGTGCCAGCAGTTTATCGGTGCGGACTAGCGGGATCTACGAGCAGTACTTC.

The chain couples TRBV21-1 to TRBJ2-5; the table assigns TRBD1, which was not confirmed against the DNA. TRBV21-1 is an annotated pseudogene. The CDR3 sequence is 18 residues long. The CDR3 DNA follows: TGTGCCAGCAGCATCGCTCCGCCGGGACAGGGTGTGGGGGAGACCCAGTACTTC. It specifies CASSIAPPGQGVGETQYF.

V is TRBV28 and J is TRBJ2-7; a possible D gene is TRBD1 (5 bases). The V gene lost 3 bases and the J gene lost 3 bases, with 9 bases spanning the gap. CDR1 and CDR2 (germline): MDHEN, SYDVKM. The CDR3 totals 13 residues. As DNA, the CDR3 is TGTGCCAGCAGTTTGGACAAATACTACGAGCAGTACTTC. Its translation: CASSLDKYYEQYF.

The chain links TRBV19 to TRBJ1-4, with a weak D call TRBD1 (5 bases). The CDR3 is made up of 15 amino acids. Looked up from germline, CDR1 is LNHDA and CDR2 is SQIVND (reference sequence). Trimming took 7 bases from V and 4 from J, leaving 16 bases between them. CDR3 protein: CASTRQGLLNEKLFF. The CDR3 DNA follows: TGTGCCAGTACCCGCCAGGGCTTACTTAATGAAAAACTGTTTTTT.

The rearrangement joins TRBV19 to TRBJ1-3; no clear D gene. This CDR3 comprises 14 residues. V gave up 5 bases and J gave up 0 bases, with 8 bases separating them. CDR1 is LNHDA, CDR2 SQIVND, per germline (reference sequence). The DNA of the CDR3 is TGTGCCAGTAGTGATGCGGGCTCTGGAAACACCATATATTTT. This translates into CASSDAGSGNTIYF.

This chain links TRBV28 with TRBJ1-3; 10 bases align to TRBD1. The J segment lost 4 bases and the V segment lost 6 bases, leaving 9 bases of the junction unmatched. This CDR3 region has 16 residues. Germline CDR1 and CDR2: MDHEN and SYDVKM. The CDR3 DNA reads TGTGCCAGCAGCTCGACAGGGGGCAGAGACGGAAACACCATATATTTT. This codes for CASSSTGGRDGNTIYF.

This clone was seen more than once but under ten times. V is TRBV4-3 and J is TRBJ1-5; D is undetermined. The germline CDR1 and CDR2 sequences are LGHNA and YSLEER. The CDR3 is made up of 14 amino acids. Trimming took 4 bases from V and 7 from J, leaving 14 bases between them. In DNA, the CDR3 is TGCGCCAGCAGCCCGCACGCGCGGTCACAGCCCCAGCATTTT. It translates to CASSPHARSQPQHF.

V and J are TRBV4-2 and TRBJ1-2; TRBD1 is a possible D gene (5 bases). The CDR3 runs to 15 residues. Trimming removed 4 bases from V and 4 bases from J, with 16 bases in between. Germline CDR1 is LGHNA and CDR2 is YNFKEQ. The CDR3 spells CASSLDSDIFYGYTF. CDR3 bases: TGTGCCAGCAGCCTCGACAGCGATATTTTCTATGGCTACACCTTC.

With regard to this clone: Other DNA sequences in this specimen translate into the identical CDR3. The V call is TRBV5-5, the J call TRBJ1-1; TRBD1 aligns across 10 bases. Trimming at V came to 4 bases and at J to 11 bases, leaving 5 bases not matched to a gene. Per germline, CDR1 SGHKS and CDR2 YYEKEE (reference sequence). This CDR3 has 12 residues. CDR3 DNA sequence: TGTGCCAGCAGCCTGGGACAGGGGCGTGCTTTCTTT. This codes for CASSLGQGRAFF.